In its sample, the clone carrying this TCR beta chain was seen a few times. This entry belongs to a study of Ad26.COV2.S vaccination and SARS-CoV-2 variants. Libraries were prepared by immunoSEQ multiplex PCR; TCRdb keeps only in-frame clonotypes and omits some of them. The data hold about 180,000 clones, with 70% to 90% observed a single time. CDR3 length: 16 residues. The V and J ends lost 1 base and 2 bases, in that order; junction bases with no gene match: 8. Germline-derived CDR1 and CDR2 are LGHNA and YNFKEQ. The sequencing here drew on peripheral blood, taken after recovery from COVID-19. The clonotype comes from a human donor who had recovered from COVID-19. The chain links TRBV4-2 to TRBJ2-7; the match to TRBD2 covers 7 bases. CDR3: CASSQGSRDYPYEQYF. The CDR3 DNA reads TGTGCCAGCAGCCAAGGGTCACGGGACTACCCCTACGAGCAGTACTTC.